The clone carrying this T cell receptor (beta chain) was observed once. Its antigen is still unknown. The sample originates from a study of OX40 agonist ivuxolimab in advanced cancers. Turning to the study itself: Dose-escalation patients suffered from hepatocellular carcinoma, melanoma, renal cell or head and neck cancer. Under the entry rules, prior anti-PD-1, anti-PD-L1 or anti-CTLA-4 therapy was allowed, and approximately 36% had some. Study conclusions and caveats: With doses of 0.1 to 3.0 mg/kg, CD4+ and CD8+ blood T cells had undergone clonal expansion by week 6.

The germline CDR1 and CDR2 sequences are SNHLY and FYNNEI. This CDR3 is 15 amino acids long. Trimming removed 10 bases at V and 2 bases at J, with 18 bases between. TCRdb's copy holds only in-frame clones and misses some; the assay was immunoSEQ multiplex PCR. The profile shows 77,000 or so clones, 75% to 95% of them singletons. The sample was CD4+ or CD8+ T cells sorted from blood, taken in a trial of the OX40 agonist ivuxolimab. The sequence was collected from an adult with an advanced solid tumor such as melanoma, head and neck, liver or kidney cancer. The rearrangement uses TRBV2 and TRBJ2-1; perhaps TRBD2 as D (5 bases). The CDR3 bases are TGTGCCACCAGCTTAGCGAGGCCGGCCTACAATGAGCAGTTCTTC. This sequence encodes CATSLARPAYNEQFF.